The 26 T cell receptor beta chains given below trace back to one sample, sequenced in a study of PD-L1 blockade in urothelial cancer. The protocol was immunoSEQ multiplex PCR, while the TCRdb copy is restricted to in-frame clones and leaves out a portion. Of under 120,000 clones in the sample, about 85% were seen once. The material was PBMCs, obtained around atezolizumab (anti-PD-L1) treatment. The source of these receptors is a man aged 45-65 years with urothelial cancer.

The V gene is TRBV19, the J gene TRBJ2-4; TRBD2 might be the D (6 bases). In germline, CDR1 is LNHDA, CDR2 SQIVND (reference sequence). The germline V and J ends were trimmed by 6 bases and 0 bases, with 9 bases remaining between them. This CDR3 region has 14 residues. The CDR3 coding sequence is TGTGCCAGTAGGCGCGGGGAAGCCAAAAACATTCAGTACTTC. It specifies CASRRGEAKNIQYF.

This clone showed up just a few times. This chain connects TRBV30 to TRBJ1-1, with a weak D call TRBD1 (6 bases). In germline, CDR1 is GTSNPN, CDR2 SVGIG (reference sequence). The CDR3 totals 14 residues. Trimming pared 7 bases from V and 4 bases from J, leaving 19 bases between. The DNA for the CDR3 is TGTGCCTCCAGCCAGGGGAGATTCGGCACTGAAGCTTTCTTT. It codes for CASSQGRFGTEAFF.

The chain combines TRBV11-2 with TRBJ1-1, with a weak D call TRBD1 (5 bases). The V gene's germline CDR1 is SGHAT and CDR2 FQNNGV. The CDR3 consists of 14 residues. Trimming removed 1 base from V and 4 bases from J, with 10 bases in between. CDR3 residues: CASSLGQGGTEAFF. The CDR3 bases are TGTGCCAGCAGCTTAGGGCAGGGCGGCACTGAAGCTTTCTTT.

The V call is TRBV7-3, the J call TRBJ2-1, with TRBD2 matching 8 bases. CDR1 and CDR2 (germline): SGHTA, FQGTGA. Trimming cost V 1 base and J 5 bases; bases outside gene matches: 13. This CDR3 has 18 amino acids. The CDR3 DNA is TGTGCCAGCAGCTTAATAGGCGGGAGGCCCCTCGTGAACAATGAGCAGTTCTTC. Protein sequence: CASSLIGGRPLVNNEQFF.

This clone has a single count. The chain carries TRBV5-4 and TRBJ2-1, with TRBD1 identical over 8 bases. J was trimmed by 4 bases and V by 4 bases; bases with no gene match: 7. This CDR3 has 15 amino acids. Germline CDR1 is SGHNT and CDR2 is YYREEE (reference sequence). The CDR3 nucleotides read TGTGCCAGCAGCCGCCAGGACAGGGAATACAATGAGCAGTTCTTC. Translating gives CASSRQDREYNEQFF.

The rearrangement links TRBV5-1 to TRBJ2-5; D possibly corresponds to TRBD1 (6 bases). Germline assignment: CDR1 SGHRS and CDR2 YFSETQ. With 0 bases removed from V and 2 bases from J, the gap between germline ends came to 17 bases. The CDR3 has 17 residues. The CDR3 nucleotides read TGCGCCAGCAGCTTGGTCGTAGGGACACAAGGTCAAGAGACCCAGTACTTC. Its protein is CASSLVVGTQGQETQYF.

This chain uses TRBV2 with TRBJ2-3; 7 bases agree with TRBD2. CDR3 length: 14 residues. The V and J ends lost 11 bases and 0 bases, in that order; junction bases with no gene match: 8. Looked up from germline, CDR1 is SNHLY and CDR2 is FYNNEI. The CDR3 protein is CASRSGESTDTQYF. DNA for the CDR3: TGTGCCTCTAGGAGCGGGGAGAGCACAGATACGCAGTATTTT.

This rearrangement joins TRBV30 to TRBJ1-5, with a weak D call TRBD1 (6 bases). Deletions cut 5 bases from V and 2 bases from J, with 16 bases between. Germline CDR1 is GTSNPN and CDR2 is SVGIG (reference sequence). The CDR3 loop spans 15 amino acids. CDR3 region: CAWSAGGLGNQPQHF. CDR3 DNA sequence: TGTGCCTGGTCCGCCGGGGGGCTTGGCAATCAGCCCCAGCATTTT.

This chain uses TRBV28 with TRBJ2-1, with 11 bases matching TRBD2. The germline V gene has CDR1 MDHEN and CDR2 SYDVKM. The CDR3 runs to 15 residues. The V gene end was trimmed by 6 bases and the J gene end by 2 bases; junction bases not matched to a gene: 3. CDR3 in amino acids: CASSDSGRAYNEQFF. CDR3 nucleotides: TGTGCCAGCAGCGATAGCGGGAGGGCCTACAATGAGCAGTTCTTC.

The chain employs TRBV11-2 and TRBJ2-7; 12 bases match TRBD1. V shed 5 bases and J 1 base; nucleotides not matched to a gene: 9. Looked up from germline, CDR1 is SGHAT and CDR2 is FQNNGV. There are 17 residues in the CDR3. The CDR3 sequence: CASSLGTGGQLSYEQYF. CDR3 DNA sequence: TGTGCCAGCAGCCTAGGGACAGGGGGCCAACTTTCCTACGAGCAGTACTTC.

The genes are TRBV5-4 and TRBJ2-7; TRBD2 might be the D (5 bases). The germline V and J ends were trimmed by 0 bases and 6 bases, with 16 bases remaining between them. CDR3 length equals 15 residues. Germline V gives CDR1 SGHNT, CDR2 YYREEE (reference sequence). In nucleotides, the CDR3 is TGTGCCAGCAGCTTGGAAGGGCTAGCTTCTGGCGAGCAGTACTTC. It specifies CASSLEGLASGEQYF. Together with reference TRBV5-4 and TRBJ2-7, the CDR3 gives the full variable domain: ETGVTQSPTHLIKTRGQQVTLRCSSQSGHNTVSWYQQALGQGPQFIFQYYREEENGRGNFPPRFSGLQFPNYSSELNVNALELDDSALYLCASSLEGLASGEQYFGPGTRLTVT.

The V call is TRBV5-1, the J call TRBJ2-1; 8 nucleotides line up with TRBD2. The CDR3 covers 15 residues. V lost 4 bases, J lost 5 bases, and 8 bases stayed unmatched. Germline V gene sequence: CDR1 SGHRS, CDR2 YFSETQ. CDR3 in DNA: TGCGCCAGCAGCCCCGGTGGTAGCGGGGACAATGAGCAGTTCTTC. Translation gives CASSPGGSGDNEQFF.

V usage is TRBV19 and J usage is TRBJ2-5; maybe TRBD2 (7 bases). From germline, CDR1 is LNHDA and CDR2 SQIVND (reference sequence). V was shortened by 7 bases and J by 5 bases, with 17 bases between the two germline ends. The length of the CDR3 is 14 residues. CDR3 protein: CASKGGQSGETQYF. The CDR3 bases are TGTGCCAGTAAGGGGGGGCAAAGTGGGGAGACCCAGTACTTC.

The J gene is TRBJ2-5, the V gene TRBV18, with D maybe TRBD1 (5 bases). The germline gives CDR1 KGHSH, CDR2 LQKENI. With 2 bases removed from V and 7 bases from J, the gap between germline ends came to 14 bases. The CDR3 spans 14 residues. In DNA form, the CDR3 reads TGTGCCAGCTCACCAGGCCACTCTCAGGGGACCCAGTACTTC. It codes for CASSPGHSQGTQYF.

The chain is built from TRBV11-2 and TRBJ2-2; 10 positions match TRBD1. CDR1 is SGHAT, CDR2 FQNNGV, per germline. V dropped 5 bases and J dropped 7; count of bases not matched to a gene: 4. This CDR3 has 14 amino acids. The CDR3 DNA reads as TGTGCCAGCAGCAAGGGACAGGGGATCGGGGAGCTGTTTTTT. It encodes CASSKGQGIGELFF.

The gene calls are TRBV19 and TRBJ1-4, with 7 positions matching TRBD1. Per germline, CDR1 LNHDA and CDR2 SQIVND (reference sequence). With 3 bases clipped from V and 5 bases from J, the junction kept 9 bases outside the gene matches. The CDR3 totals 16 residues. The CDR3 spells CASSIGRTGKNEKLFF. The DNA for the CDR3 is TGTGCCAGTAGTATCGGTCGGACAGGAAAAAATGAAAAACTGTTTTTT.

The chain employs TRBV5-1 and TRBJ1-4; D remains unclear. Germline CDR1 reads SGHRS; CDR2 reads YFSETQ. CDR3 length: 15 amino acids. V lost 0 bases to trimming and J lost 7 bases, with 13 bases between them. The CDR3 region has the DNA TGCGCCAGCAGCTTGGCTCCCCTCGGAGGTGAAAAACTGTTTTTT. Translation: CASSLAPLGGEKLFF.

This clone was seen only once. The chain is built from TRBV5-6 and TRBJ2-7; 7 bases match TRBD1. The J segment lost 5 bases and the V segment lost 4 bases, leaving 6 bases of the junction unmatched. Germline V gives CDR1 SGHDT, CDR2 YYEEEE. This CDR3 comprises 13 residues. CDR3 nucleotides: TGTGCCAGCAGCCGACAGGGCCCGCACGAGCAGTACTTC. Its protein product is CASSRQGPHEQYF.

This chain uses TRBV6-5 with TRBJ2-7; TRBD2 matches 7 bases. With 5 bases clipped from V and 2 bases from J, the junction kept 6 bases outside the gene matches. CDR1 is MNHEY, CDR2 SVGAGI, per germline. This CDR3 is 14 amino acids long. CDR3 sequence (DNA): TGTGCCAGCAGTCTGACTAGCTGGACCTACGAGCAGTACTTC. It codes for CASSLTSWTYEQYF.

This clone has more than one count but fewer than ten. The chain joins TRBV11-2 to TRBJ1-1, with D tentatively TRBD1 (6 bases). V gave up 5 bases and J gave up 4 bases, with 14 bases separating them. Germline CDR1 is SGHAT and CDR2 is FQNNGV. The CDR3 is made up of 14 amino acids. The chain's CDR3 is CASSAQGGATEAFF. The CDR3 nucleotides read TGTGCCAGCAGCGCTCAAGGGGGAGCCACTGAAGCTTTCTTT.

The chain employs TRBV7-9 and TRBJ1-4; TRBD1 might be the D (6 bases). CDR3 size: 14 residues. Germline CDR1 reads SEHNR; CDR2 reads FQNEAQ (reference sequence). V lost 8 bases, J lost 4 bases, and 14 bases lay in between. The CDR3, as DNA: TGTGCCAGCTCCCCGGACAGCTTTAATGAAAAACTGTTTTTT. It specifies CASSPDSFNEKLFF.

This clone has more than one count but fewer than ten. The J gene is TRBJ2-6, the V gene TRBV7-9, with TRBD1 matching over 7 bases. The CDR3 has 17 amino acids. Germline V gene lookup returns CDR1 SEHNR and CDR2 FQNEAQ (reference sequence). V lost 8 bases and J lost 2; bases outside the gene matches: 12. CDR3 loop: CASWPIQQGTGANVLTF. In DNA, the CDR3 is TGTGCCAGCTGGCCGATTCAACAGGGGACTGGGGCCAACGTCCTGACTTTC.

V gene TRBV5-1 combines with J gene TRBJ2-5, with D tentatively TRBD2 (6 bases). V was trimmed by 0 bases and J by 6 bases, leaving 15 bases between them. Germline V lookup: CDR1 SGHRS, CDR2 YFSETQ. The CDR3 contains 15 residues. CDR3 bases: TGCGCCAGCAGCTTGGTGGCTAGCGAGAGACAGACCCAGTACTTC. Translating it yields CASSLVASERQTQYF.

The chain carries TRBV28 and TRBJ1-1; tentatively, D is TRBD1 (6 bases). The CDR3 is made up of 15 amino acids. Germline V CDR1 and CDR2: MDHEN, SYDVKM. V was trimmed by 2 bases and J by 5 bases, leaving 15 bases between them. The CDR3 is CASSLTGGPRTEAFF. The CDR3 DNA follows: TGTGCCAGCAGTTTAACGGGGGGGCCGAGGACTGAAGCTTTCTTT.

Here the CDR3 reads CASSVGGGPPNEQFF. The DNA of the CDR3 is TGTGCCAGCAGCGTAGGGGGAGGGCCCCCCAATGAGCAGTTCTTC. The chain joins TRBV9 to TRBJ2-1; 7 bases line up with TRBD2. This CDR3 spans 15 amino acids. With 0 bases clipped from V and 6 bases from J, the junction kept 6 bases outside the gene matches. Per germline, CDR1 SGDLS and CDR2 YYNGEE.

This chain connects TRBV9 to TRBJ2-2; a weak D match, TRBD2 (5 bases). Between the trimmed V and J ends, which lost 0 bases and 6 bases, there was a span of 12 bases. Germline assignment: CDR1 SGDLS and CDR2 YYNGEE. This CDR3 contains 15 residues. The CDR3 DNA is TGTGCCAGCAGCGTAGAAGGGAGACCCTCCGGGGAGCTGTTTTTT. Its translation: CASSVEGRPSGELFF.